This TCR beta chain was identified during a study of blood T cell repertoires in COVID-19 (dated by TCRdb to 2020 to 2021). Notes on the research overall: Samples covering the acute and convalescent phases of COVID-19 were provided by collaborators in the United States, Italy and Spain. The material from the prospective study consisted of cDNA or gDNA derived from T cells, B-cell-depleted T cells, or PBMCs. Samples came from the ongoing ImmuneRACE study (first 160 participants) plus 1,254 subjects from 6 global collaborators. Where available, HLA class I and class II types were taken from metadata supplied by the sample provider and were not determined by assay-based typing. Subjects who had been exposed to COVID-19, were actively infected with it, or had recovered from it provided the deeply sampled blood TCRbeta repertoires that made up the dataset. The repertoires were made available in a free public database intended to serve as a resource for research on the immune response to SARS-CoV-2. A de-identified subject ID, COVID-19 status, age in years and sex were almost always included in the sample metadata.

From a lookup of the germline V gene, CDR1 and CDR2 are SGHAT and FQNNGV. From its cysteine to its phenylalanine, the CDR3 spans 17 amino acids. Just CDR3 DNA is preserved here, 51 bases in frame from base 1. V trim: 4 bases; J trim: 0 bases; unmatched bases: 7. Each collaborating institution followed its own protocols to collect whole blood in K2EDTA tubes. For TCRbeta analysis, collaborators shipped samples in one of three forms: frozen whole blood, isolated PBMCs, or DNA extracted from either of those sample types. The immunoSEQ Assay, a bias-controlled multiplex PCR, was used to amplify TCRbeta CDR3 regions from genomic DNA. Under the source paper's analysis protocol: The number of nucleated cells in each sample was estimated by amplification of reference gene primers within the assay. To quantify the absolute abundance of each unique TCRbeta CDR3 rearrangement, sequence reads were collapsed and filtered. For each sample, productive Simpson clonality was calculated as the square root of Simpson's diversity index over productive rearrangements. The table comes from immuneACCESS by way of TCRdb, which keeps in-frame sequences with V and J called. Part of the clones is missing from these tables; in studies checked, under half for an unresolved V gene and the rest for unknown reasons. Clonal size and the V and J genes are those of that table, whereas D and trimming came from the DNA. Counted in this sample were around 59,000 clones; more than 75% of them appeared once. Together, the top ten hold about 12% of the sample.

Here is what the overall study found, with its caveats: The amount of clinical and demographic metadata varied by source and participant and was provided uncurated.

A word on this clone: Its target antigen remains unknown. Base qualities are not at hand, and no much larger clone is one base apart.

This sequence was found in an older man with acute or convalescent COVID-19. Input material: peripheral blood. Recombination linked TRBV11-2 to TRBJ2-5, with 11 junctional bases fitting TRBD2. The DNA is TGTGCCAGCAGCTCGTCTAGCGGGGGGTTCGACCAAGAGACCCAGTACTTC. This translates into CASSSSSGGFDQETQYF.